The source of this T cell receptor (beta chain) is a study of molecular identifiers for immune sequencing clone quantification. V was pared by 5 bases and J by 2 bases, with 15 bases between. Germline lookup yields CDR1 SEHNR and CDR2 FQNEAQ (reference sequence). This CDR3 is built from 16 residues. The authors sorted naive CD8 T cells as CD8+CD4-CCR7+CD45RA+. TCRdb itself ran the PCR reads through MiXCR, one entry per CDR3 protein. The sample yields 460,000 or so distinct CDR3 sequences, 25% seen once. V usage is TRBV7-9 and J usage is TRBJ2-2, with a weak D call TRBD2 (5 bases). The specimen was naive CD8+ T cells from blood, with Jurkat cell RNA spiked in. Stated subset: FACS-sorted CD8+CD4-CCR7+CD45RA+ naive T cells. The source is a human donor in good health. Some libraries in this study had Jurkat cell RNA spiked in. The CDR3 protein is CASSPRVRENTGELFF. Written as DNA, the CDR3 is TGTGCCAGCAGCCCACGTGTACGGGAAAACACCGGGGAGCTGTTTTTT. Looking up the rest from reference TRBV7-9 and TRBJ2-2 gives the full variable domain: DTGVSQNPRHKITKRGQNVTFRCDPISEHNRLYWYRQTLGQGPEFLTYFQNEAQLEKSRLLSDRFSAERPKGSFSTLEIQRTEQGDSAMYLCASSPRVRENTGELFFGEGSRLTVL.